The rows below give T cell receptor beta chains drawn from one sample of a study of T cell changes during pregnancy in multiple sclerosis. Here immunoSEQ multiplex PCR was the method, and the copy in TCRdb shows in-frame clones only, minus some. The table records fewer than 50,000 clones, approximately 95% of them present only once. This material consisted of CD4+ T cells from peripheral blood mononuclear cells, taken in the third trimester of pregnancy. The receptor source for this set is a female donor with multiple sclerosis, enrolled in a pregnancy study. Each CDR3 is given with its conserved first and last residue. D genes are given only for firm matches. The size of a clone is reported for some rows only, either as once, few or many, or as a class for expanded clones.

CDR3 DNA: TGTGCCAGCAGCCTTACAGGGGAGGCCTTGGACGGCTACACCTTC; CDR3 protein: CASSLTGEALDGYTF; J gene: TRBJ1-2; V gene: TRBV7-2; clone size: NA; D gene: TRBD1
CDR3 DNA: TGTGCCAGCAGCTTTAACAGAGGGGAGACCCAGTACTTC; CDR3 protein: CASSFNRGETQYF; J gene: TRBJ2-5; V gene: TRBV7-3; clone size: NA; D gene: NA
CDR3 DNA: NA; CDR3 protein: CASSKANYGCSGANVLTF; J gene: TRBJ2-6; V gene: TRBV21-1; clone size: NA; D gene: NA
CDR3 DNA: TGTGCCAGCAGTTATGGGAGAGAACAGATGAACACTGAAGCTTTCTTT; CDR3 protein: CASSYGREQMNTEAFF; J gene: TRBJ1-1; V gene: TRBV6-5; clone size: NA; D gene: NA
CDR3 DNA: TGTGCCCGTCAAACCGGGACTACCCGAGATACGCAGTATTTT; CDR3 protein: CARQTGTTRDTQYF; J gene: TRBJ2-3; V gene: TRBV30; clone size: NA; D gene: TRBD2
CDR3 DNA: TGTGCCAGCAGTTACAGCCCCAGGGGGGAAAACACCATATATTTT; CDR3 protein: CASSYSPRGENTIYF; J gene: TRBJ1-3; V gene: TRBV6-5; clone size: NA; D gene: TRBD1
CDR3 DNA: TGCGCCAGCACCCTTGGCCTGGCAGACACCGGGGAGCTGTTTTTT; CDR3 protein: CASTLGLADTGELFF; J gene: TRBJ2-2; V gene: TRBV5-1; clone size: NA; D gene: NA
CDR3 DNA: TGCGCCAGCAGCTTGGTAGCGGGGGCTTCCTACAATGAGCAGTTCTTC; CDR3 protein: CASSLVAGASYNEQFF; J gene: TRBJ2-1; V gene: TRBV5-1; clone size: NA; D gene: TRBD2
CDR3 DNA: TGCGCCAGCAGCTTGGGCGACTACACTGAAGCTTTCTTT; CDR3 protein: CASSLGDYTEAFF; J gene: TRBJ1-1; V gene: TRBV5-1; clone size: NA; D gene: NA
CDR3 DNA: TGTGCCAGCCGTACCACTCGGGGGACCCAGTACTTC; CDR3 protein: CASRTTRGTQYF; J gene: TRBJ2-5; V gene: TRBV27; clone size: NA; D gene: NA
CDR3 DNA: TGTGCCAGCAGTTTAGGGTGGACAGGGGGTAAGGGTCCTTCAAATGAGCAGTTCTTC; CDR3 protein: CASSLGWTGGKGPSNEQFF; J gene: TRBJ2-1; V gene: TRBV27; clone size: NA; D gene: TRBD1
CDR3 DNA: TGTGCCAGCGCACGGCGGGGGGCGGGGCCCGGGGAGCTGTTTTTT; CDR3 protein: CASARRGAGPGELFF; J gene: TRBJ2-2; V gene: TRBV6-1; clone size: NA; D gene: TRBD2
CDR3 DNA: TGTGCCAGTAGTATTTTAACTAGCGGGACCGACAAAAACATTCAGTACTTC; CDR3 protein: CASSILTSGTDKNIQYF; J gene: TRBJ2-4; V gene: TRBV19; clone size: NA; D gene: TRBD2
CDR3 DNA: TGTGCCAGCAGCTTAGCGATATTAAGCAGGGCCCATGAGCAGTTCTTC; CDR3 protein: CASSLAILSRAHEQFF; J gene: TRBJ2-1; V gene: TRBV7-6; clone size: NA; D gene: NA
CDR3 DNA: TGTGCCAGCTCACCATCAGGGGGGCGTTCACCCCTCCACTTT; CDR3 protein: CASSPSGGRSPLHF; J gene: TRBJ1-6; V gene: TRBV18; clone size: NA; D gene: TRBD1
CDR3 DNA: TGTGCCATCAGTGAAAGGGAGACGGCCGGCAATCAGCCCCAGCATTTT; CDR3 protein: CAISERETAGNQPQHF; J gene: TRBJ1-5; V gene: TRBV10-3; clone size: NA; D gene: NA
CDR3 DNA: TGTGCCAGCTCACCACCGGCTAGAGATACGCAGTATTTT; CDR3 protein: CASSPPARDTQYF; J gene: TRBJ2-3; V gene: TRBV18; clone size: few; D gene: NA
CDR3 DNA: TGTGCCAGTAGCGACCCCCAGCGGGGGGGCCTAAACGGGGAGCTGTTTTTT; CDR3 protein: CASSDPQRGGLNGELFF; J gene: TRBJ2-2; V gene: TRBV19; clone size: NA; D gene: TRBD2
CDR3 DNA: TGTGCCAGCAGCCGGCTCAGGGGACTAGCGGGAGAGGCAGATACGCAGTATTTT; CDR3 protein: CASSRLRGLAGEADTQYF; J gene: TRBJ2-3; V gene: TRBV7-9; clone size: NA; D gene: TRBD2
CDR3 DNA: TGTGCCTGGAAGGACAGGGGCCCAGATACGCAGTATTTT; CDR3 protein: CAWKDRGPDTQYF; J gene: TRBJ2-3; V gene: TRBV30; clone size: NA; D gene: TRBD1
CDR3 DNA: TGTGCCAGCAGCTTAGGGGGCCCTGAAGCTTTCTTT; CDR3 protein: CASSLGGPEAFF; J gene: TRBJ1-1; V gene: TRBV11-2; clone size: few; D gene: NA
CDR3 DNA: TGTGCCAGCAGGGTTAGGGGGCTAGGGGAGACCCAGTACTTC; CDR3 protein: CASRVRGLGETQYF; J gene: TRBJ2-5; V gene: TRBV5-6; clone size: NA; D gene: TRBD1
CDR3 DNA: TGTGCCAGCAGCACCTACAGGGGGATCGGAGAGACCCAGTACTTC; CDR3 protein: CASSTYRGIGETQYF; J gene: TRBJ2-5; V gene: TRBV9; clone size: NA; D gene: TRBD1
CDR3 DNA: TGTGCCAGCAGCTTAGGTCGGTATCCTAATGAGCAGTTCTTC; CDR3 protein: CASSLGRYPNEQFF; J gene: TRBJ2-1; V gene: TRBV11-1; clone size: NA; D gene: NA
CDR3 DNA: TGTGCCAGCTCGCCCATACAGGACACTGAAGCTTTCTTT; CDR3 protein: CASSPIQDTEAFF; J gene: TRBJ1-1; V gene: TRBV18; clone size: NA; D gene: NA
CDR3 DNA: TGTGCCAGTAGTATAGTGACAGCCAACACTGAAGCTTTCTTT; CDR3 protein: CASSIVTANTEAFF; J gene: TRBJ1-1; V gene: TRBV19; clone size: NA; D gene: NA
CDR3 DNA: TGTGCCAGCAGCGCACAGGGCCTGGTGGATTCACCCCTCCACTTT; CDR3 protein: CASSAQGLVDSPLHF; J gene: TRBJ1-6; V gene: TRBV7-2; clone size: NA; D gene: NA
CDR3 DNA: TGTGCCTGGAGTACGAGGGGGGGCGGTACGCAGTATTTT; CDR3 protein: CAWSTRGGGTQYF; J gene: TRBJ2-3; V gene: TRBV30; clone size: NA; D gene: NA
CDR3 DNA: TGCGCCAGCAGCCCGCCCATGCAAGAACTCTATGGCTACACCTTC; CDR3 protein: CASSPPMQELYGYTF; J gene: TRBJ1-2; V gene: TRBV4-1; clone size: NA; D gene: NA
CDR3 DNA: TGTGCCACCGCGAGGAGGAGCTCCTACAATGAGCAGTTCTTC; CDR3 protein: CATARRSSYNEQFF; J gene: TRBJ2-1; V gene: TRBV2; clone size: NA; D gene: NA
CDR3 DNA: TGTGCCAGCAGTGAAATACGGCAGGGCTACGAGCAGTACTTC; CDR3 protein: CASSEIRQGYEQYF; J gene: TRBJ2-7; V gene: TRBV6-1; clone size: NA; D gene: NA
CDR3 DNA: TGTGCCAGTAAAGGGACAGGAATCAATCAGCCCCAGCATTTT; CDR3 protein: CASKGTGINQPQHF; J gene: TRBJ1-5; V gene: TRBV19; clone size: NA; D gene: TRBD1
CDR3 DNA: TGTGCCAGCAGCTTAAGTCGTAATAGGCCCCAGCATTTT; CDR3 protein: CASSLSRNRPQHF; J gene: TRBJ1-5; V gene: TRBV7-2; clone size: NA; D gene: NA
CDR3 DNA: TGTGCCAGCAGTTCGGACAGGGGATCTGGAAACACCATATATTTT; CDR3 protein: CASSSDRGSGNTIYF; J gene: TRBJ1-3; V gene: TRBV7-2; clone size: NA; D gene: TRBD1
CDR3 DNA: TGTGCCAGCAGCCTCCGACCCAGGGGGGACGGGGAGCTGTTTTTT; CDR3 protein: CASSLRPRGDGELFF; J gene: TRBJ2-2; V gene: TRBV9; clone size: once; D gene: NA
CDR3 DNA: TGTGCCAGCAGCCTCTTCGGGACAGCCCGCTCCTACGAGCAGTACTTC; CDR3 protein: CASSLFGTARSYEQYF; J gene: TRBJ2-7; V gene: TRBV28; clone size: NA; D gene: TRBD1
CDR3 DNA: TGTGCCAGCAGCACTAGCGGGAGCTATGAGCAGTTCTTC; CDR3 protein: CASSTSGSYEQFF; J gene: TRBJ2-1; V gene: TRBV5-4; clone size: NA; D gene: TRBD2
CDR3 DNA: TGTGCCTGGAGGGGACAGGCCTACGAGCAGTACTTC; CDR3 protein: CAWRGQAYEQYF; J gene: TRBJ2-7; V gene: TRBV30; clone size: NA; D gene: TRBD1
CDR3 DNA: TGTGCCTGGGGACAGGGCAGTTCTTCACCCCTCCACTTT; CDR3 protein: CAWGQGSSSPLHF; J gene: TRBJ1-6; V gene: TRBV30; clone size: NA; D gene: TRBD1
CDR3 DNA: TGTGCCAGCAGCCCTAGTGTGAACAATGAGCAGTTCTTC; CDR3 protein: CASSPSVNNEQFF; J gene: TRBJ2-1; V gene: TRBV9; clone size: NA; D gene: NA
CDR3 DNA: TGTGCCAGCAGTTTCAATATAGGGGTCACAAATCAGCCCCAGCATTTT; CDR3 protein: CASSFNIGVTNQPQHF; J gene: TRBJ1-5; V gene: TRBV28; clone size: NA; D gene: NA
CDR3 DNA: TGTGCCAGCAGCCCACGGGGGGGCGCGACTGAAGCTTTCTTT; CDR3 protein: CASSPRGGATEAFF; J gene: TRBJ1-1; V gene: TRBV7-6; clone size: NA; D gene: NA
CDR3 DNA: TGTGCCACCAGCGGCGATAGCGGGGGGAGAGAGACCCAGTACTTC; CDR3 protein: CATSGDSGGRETQYF; J gene: TRBJ2-5; V gene: TRBV15; clone size: NA; D gene: TRBD2
CDR3 DNA: TGTGCCAGCAGTTTGGGACCGGGGGCTGAAGCTTTCTTT; CDR3 protein: CASSLGPGAEAFF; J gene: TRBJ1-1; V gene: TRBV6-5; clone size: once; D gene: NA
CDR3 DNA: TGTGCCAGCAGCTTCACAGGGATTAACACTGAAGCTTTCTTT; CDR3 protein: CASSFTGINTEAFF; J gene: TRBJ1-1; V gene: TRBV7-9; clone size: NA; D gene: NA
CDR3 DNA: TGTGCCAGTAGTCCCACTGGGGCCAACGTCCTGACTTTC; CDR3 protein: CASSPTGANVLTF; J gene: TRBJ2-6; V gene: TRBV19; clone size: NA; D gene: NA
CDR3 DNA: TGCGCCAGCAGCAAAGGGGGCTCTGGGGCCAACGTCCTGACTTTC; CDR3 protein: CASSKGGSGANVLTF; J gene: TRBJ2-6; V gene: TRBV5-1; clone size: NA; D gene: NA
CDR3 DNA: TGTGCCAGCAGTTTATATAGCCGGGGGGGAGGGTATGAGCAGTTCTTC; CDR3 protein: CASSLYSRGGGYEQFF; J gene: TRBJ2-1; V gene: TRBV27; clone size: NA; D gene: TRBD2
CDR3 DNA: TGTGCCAGCAGCTTAGAGGGGCAGGGAGGCATCTATGGCTACACCTTC; CDR3 protein: CASSLEGQGGIYGYTF; J gene: TRBJ1-2; V gene: TRBV7-6; clone size: NA; D gene: NA
CDR3 DNA: TGCGCCAGCAGTGAGTCGAGACGGGACGAGCAGTACTTC; CDR3 protein: CASSESRRDEQYF; J gene: TRBJ2-7; V gene: TRBV10-2; clone size: NA; D gene: NA
CDR3 DNA: TGTGCCAGCAGTCTATACAGGGATTGGGGCTACACCTTC; CDR3 protein: CASSLYRDWGYTF; J gene: TRBJ1-2; V gene: TRBV6-6; clone size: few; D gene: NA
CDR3 DNA: TGTGCCAGCAGTGACCCGCAACGCAGGAACACTGAAGCTTTCTTT; CDR3 protein: CASSDPQRRNTEAFF; J gene: TRBJ1-1; V gene: TRBV6-1; clone size: NA; D gene: NA
CDR3 DNA: TGCGCCAGCAGCTTGGGCGGCAGCCAAGAGACCCAGTACTTC; CDR3 protein: CASSLGGSQETQYF; J gene: TRBJ2-5; V gene: TRBV5-1; clone size: once; D gene: NA